These 26 T cell receptor beta chains were all obtained from the same sample, sequenced in a study of blood T cells in healthy people across ages (dated by TCRdb to the mid-2010s). The library was generated by 5' RACE. These reads were obtained on an Illumina HiSeq 2500. A second roughly 6 to 11 cycle PCR used a sample-barcoded 5' primer and a J-beta primer mix. The raw public reads went through TCRdb reprocessing: fastp at Q25, MiXCR clone calling, in-frame beta chains kept. Every CDR3 protein is listed once, alongside the most common genes and DNA of its rows. This sample lists 540,000 or so distinct CDR3 sequences; 27% were detected once. Around 18% of the sample is in the top ten clones. The material sequenced was blood. These receptors all come from a woman aged 70-85 years in good health.

This rearrangement joins TRBV19 to TRBJ2-1; TRBD2 aligns across 11 bases. Germline CDR1 is LNHDA and CDR2 is SQIVND (reference sequence). The CDR3 consists of 15 residues. J lost 4 bases, V lost 6 bases, and 5 bases had no gene match. CDR3: CASRTLAGVYNEQFF. CDR3 in DNA: TGTGCCAGTAGGACACTAGCGGGAGTGTACAATGAGCAGTTCTTC. Combining the CDR3 with reference TRBV19 and TRBJ2-1 gives the whole variable domain DGGITQSPKYLFRKEGQNVTLSCEQNLNHDAMYWYRQDPGQGLRLIYYSQIVNDFQKGDIAEGYSVSREKKESFPLTVTSAQKNPTAFYLCASRTLAGVYNEQFFGPGTRLTVL.

The chain links TRBV30 to TRBJ2-1, with a weak D call TRBD1 (7 bases). The CDR3 loop spans 14 amino acids. Per germline, CDR1 GTSNPN and CDR2 SVGIG (reference sequence). Between the trimmed V and J ends, which lost 4 bases and 10 bases, there was a span of 20 bases. For the CDR3, the DNA is TGTGCCTGGAAGCAGGGGGGCCTCTTTGGGGAGCAGTTCTTC. This encodes CAWKQGGLFGEQFF.

The genes are TRBV11-2 and TRBJ2-3; 8 nucleotides match TRBD2. V lost 5 bases, J lost 3 bases, and 10 bases stayed unmatched. Per germline, CDR1 SGHAT and CDR2 FQNNGV. The CDR3 extends over 16 amino acids. The CDR3 DNA follows: TGTGCCAGCAGCCCAAGGACTAGCCAACTAACAGATACGCAGTATTTT. Translating gives CASSPRTSQLTDTQYF.

The V call is TRBV7-9, the J call TRBJ1-5, with D uncertain. This CDR3 is 15 amino acids long. From germline, CDR1 is SEHNR and CDR2 FQNEAQ (reference sequence). Trimming took 5 bases from V and 1 from J, leaving 12 bases between them. The CDR3 nucleotides are TGTGCCAGCAGCGCCCCGGGCCTCAGCAATCAGCCCCAGCATTTT. This translates into CASSAPGLSNQPQHF.

Note on this clonotype: One junction end does not reproduce the germline sequence, and a read error may be involved. The genes are TRBV15 and TRBJ2-4; D may be TRBD2 (6 bases). Germline values: CDR1 LNHNV, CDR2 YYDKDF (reference sequence). This CDR3 comprises 14 residues. CDR3 bases: TGTGTCACCAGCAGAGTCTTATCGGGGGACATTCAGTACTTC. Translation: CVTSRVLSGDIQYF.

This clonotype was seen a few times. This chain links TRBV7-3 with TRBJ2-2, with 9 bases identical to TRBD2. This CDR3 has 16 amino acids. V dropped 2 bases and J dropped 5; count of bases not matched to a gene: 6. Germline CDR1 is SGHTA and CDR2 is FQGTGA. The CDR3 bases are TGTGCCAGCAGCTTAGGCCCAGCGGGGGGTACCGGGGAGCTGTTTTTT. This gives the protein CASSLGPAGGTGELFF.

This clonotype has a handful of counts. The genes are TRBV5-1 and TRBJ1-1, with D perhaps TRBD1 (5 bases). Trimming removed 0 bases at V and 3 bases at J, with 12 bases between. The germline gives CDR1 SGHRS, CDR2 YFSETQ. The CDR3 covers 15 residues. The CDR3 DNA is TGCGCCAGCAGCTTGGGCCAGGGAAGGGACACTGAAGCTTTCTTT. This sequence encodes CASSLGQGRDTEAFF.

V and J are TRBV20-1 and TRBJ2-5; D is tentatively TRBD1 or TRBD2 (6 bases each). Germline CDR1 reads DFQATT; CDR2 reads SNEGSKA (reference sequence). This CDR3 contains 13 residues. The germline V and J ends were trimmed by 3 bases and 2 bases, with 10 bases remaining between them. CDR3 in DNA: TGCAGTGCTAGGACGGGGGCTCAAGAGACCCAGTACTTC. Translated, it gives CSARTGAQETQYF.

J is TRBJ2-1 and V is TRBV7-9, with D possibly matching TRBD1 (6 bases). This CDR3 region has 15 residues. Germline CDR1 and CDR2: SEHNR and FQNEAQ (reference sequence). The V gene lost 5 bases and the J gene lost 4 bases, with 15 bases spanning the gap. The CDR3 reads CASSRGHTNYNEQFF. CDR3 nucleotides: TGTGCCAGCAGCCGGGGACATACAAATTACAATGAGCAGTTCTTC.

The chain has TRBV6-1 and TRBJ2-2, with 8 positions matching TRBD1. V shed 7 bases and J 0 bases; nucleotides not matched to a gene: 13. The germline gives CDR1 MNHNS, CDR2 SASEGT. The CDR3 is 18 amino acids. The CDR3 spells CASTRRGQGAANTGELFF. The CDR3 DNA reads as TGTGCCAGCACCCGCAGAGGGCAGGGGGCCGCGAACACCGGGGAGCTGTTTTTT.

V gene TRBV12-3 or TRBV12-4 combines with J gene TRBJ2-7; 11 nucleotides line up with TRBD2. There are 14 residues in the CDR3. V shed 6 bases and J 4 bases; nucleotides not matched to a gene: 5. CDR3 in DNA: TGTGCCAGCAGCCCTAGCGGGGGGACGTACGAGCAGTACTTC. It specifies CASSPSGGTYEQYF.

This clonotype showed up just a few times. J is TRBJ2-2 and V is TRBV7-9, with D possibly matching TRBD1 (7 bases). The germline gives CDR1 SEHNR, CDR2 FQNEAQ (reference sequence). The CDR3 extends over 16 amino acids. Trimming pared 3 bases from V and 4 bases from J, leaving 15 bases between. The CDR3 protein is CASSFWRAGGTGELFF. CDR3 nucleotide sequence: TGTGCCAGCAGCTTTTGGAGGGCAGGGGGCACCGGGGAGCTGTTTTTT.

In this sample, this clonotype turned up a few times. The chain carries TRBV7-9 and TRBJ1-4, with unresolved D. The length of the CDR3 is 16 residues. In germline, CDR1 is SEHNR, CDR2 FQNEAQ (reference sequence). V lost 5 bases and J lost 3, with 16 bases in between. CDR3 bases: TGTGCCAGCAGCCCGACATCCCAGCGAGCTAATGAAAAACTGTTTTTT. Translated: CASSPTSQRANEKLFF.

This clonotype was counted a few times. This chain connects TRBV15 to TRBJ2-7; TRBD1 might be the D (8 bases). V was shortened by 0 bases and J by 3 bases, with 12 bases between the two germline ends. This CDR3 comprises 15 residues. Germline assignment: CDR1 LNHNV and CDR2 YYDKDF (reference sequence). The CDR3 spells CATSRDTGGDYEQYF. The CDR3 DNA reads TGTGCCACCAGCAGAGATACAGGGGGGGACTACGAGCAGTACTTC.

The V and J genes are TRBV11-2 and TRBJ2-3; 9 bases align to TRBD2. Germline values: CDR1 SGHAT, CDR2 FQNNGV. V lost 3 bases to trimming and J lost 6 bases; unmatched junction nucleotides: 7. The CDR3 runs 15 residues. For the CDR3, the DNA is TGTGCCAGCAGCTTGACTAGCGGCAACCGGGATACGCAGTATTTT. This translates into CASSLTSGNRDTQYF.

In nucleotides, the CDR3 is TGTGCCATCAGTGAGTCGGCAGGGTATAACTATGGCTACACCTTC. Protein sequence: CAISESAGYNYGYTF. The V call is TRBV10-3, the J call TRBJ1-2; D possibly corresponds to TRBD1 (5 bases). V was shortened by 0 bases and J by 1 base, with 9 bases between the two germline ends. CDR3 length equals 15 residues. Germline lookup yields CDR1 ENHRY and CDR2 SYGVKD.

This clonotype was detected only a few times. The V gene is TRBV9, the J gene TRBJ2-5; the match to TRBD2 covers 13 bases. The CDR3 is made up of 18 amino acids. V gave up 0 bases and J gave up 0 bases; unmatched junction bases: 5. Per the germline V gene, CDR1 is SGDLS and CDR2 is YYNGEE. The DNA for the CDR3 is TGTGCCAGCAGCGTAGCGGCTGGACTAGCGGGAGACCAAGAGACCCAGTACTTC. It encodes CASSVAAGLAGDQETQYF.

This clonotype was counted a few times. This sequence joins TRBV12-3 or TRBV12-4 and TRBJ1-5; the match to TRBD1 covers 8 bases. V shed 5 bases, J shed 6 bases, and the junction held 9 bases outside the gene matches. The CDR3 covers 15 residues. CDR3 DNA sequence: TGTGCCAGCAGTCCCATGCAGGGGGCGGCTCAGCCCCAGCATTTT. Its translation: CASSPMQGAAQPQHF.

The CDR3: CASSFAGTRNQPQHF. The DNA for the CDR3 is TGTGCCAGCAGCTTTGCCGGGACAAGGAATCAGCCCCAGCATTTT. V and J are TRBV5-5 and TRBJ1-5, with D possibly being TRBD1 (6 bases). The V and J ends lost 2 bases and 4 bases respectively, with 13 bases between them. The germline CDR1 and CDR2 sequences are SGHKS and YYEKEE (reference sequence). This CDR3 region has 15 residues.

The table lists this clonotype with a few counts. An end of the junction differs from the germline gene, which may be a read error. This sequence joins TRBV20-1 and TRBJ2-7, with 7 bases matching TRBD1. The CDR3 loop spans 13 amino acids. The V gene's germline CDR1 is DFQATT and CDR2 SNEGSKA (reference sequence). CDR3 in DNA: TGCAGTGCAAGAGGGGGCTTTAGGGCCGAGCAGTACTTC. Translating it yields CSARGGFRAEQYF.

V and J are TRBV5-6 and TRBJ1-3; 9 nucleotides match TRBD1. Germline lookup yields CDR1 SGHDT and CDR2 YYEEEE. J was trimmed by 0 bases and V by 3 bases; bases with no gene match: 10. The CDR3 runs 18 residues. The CDR3 protein is CASSSSDRGRPSGNTIYF. In nucleotides, the CDR3 is TGTGCCAGCAGCTCATCGGACAGGGGTCGGCCCTCTGGAAACACCATATATTTT.

The rearrangement joins TRBV24-1 to TRBJ2-3; 8 nucleotides line up with TRBD2. CDR3 length: 15 amino acids. J gave up 5 bases and V 3 bases, and 6 bases lay outside the gene matches. Germline loops: CDR1 KGHDR, CDR2 SFDVKD. Here the CDR3 reads CATSDHPAGGDTQYF. CDR3 nucleotides: TGTGCCACCAGTGATCATCCTGCGGGGGGAGATACGCAGTATTTT.

This chain links TRBV29-1 with TRBJ2-1; no definite D call. Germline CDR1 SQVTM, CDR2 ANQGSEA. The CDR3 length is 11 residues. Trimming removed 4 bases from V and 6 bases from J, with 7 bases in between. Written as DNA, the CDR3 is TGCAGCGTTGGTAATGGCAATGAGCAGTTCTTC. It yields the protein CSVGNGNEQFF.

The rearrangement links TRBV4-3 to TRBJ2-2; 9 bases map to TRBD2. This CDR3 is 16 amino acids long. V gave up 0 bases and J gave up 5 bases; unmatched junction bases: 4. Germline CDR1 is LGHNA and CDR2 is YSLEER. The CDR3 protein is CASSQERGGFTGELFF. DNA for the CDR3: TGCGCCAGCAGCCAAGAGCGGGGGGGCTTTACCGGGGAGCTGTTTTTT.

This clonotype was detected a few times. The chain uses TRBV30 and TRBJ1-5; no clear D gene. Germline CDR1 and CDR2: GTSNPN and SVGIG (reference sequence). The CDR3 contains 14 residues. Trimming stripped 1 base from V and 1 base from J, with 8 bases between. CDR3 DNA: TGTGCCTGGAGTGGTGGGTTGAGCAATCAGCCCCAGCATTTT. This sequence encodes CAWSGGLSNQPQHF.

This clonotype was observed a single time. The CDR3 sequence is CSAVGQGKAFF. For the CDR3, the DNA is TGCAGCGCCGTGGGCCAGGGGAAGGCTTTCTTT. The chain joins TRBV29-1 to TRBJ1-1; weak D call: TRBD1 (6 bases). The germline V gene encodes CDR1 SQVTM and CDR2 ANQGSEA. The V and J ends lost 7 bases and 11 bases respectively, with 17 bases between them. CDR3 length: 11 residues.